This T cell receptor (beta chain) was documented in a study of CD8 T cells in ankylosing spondylitis. This clonotype was observed a handful of times. Its antigen is currently unknown. TCRdb analysed the 5' RACE reads with MiXCR anew, one entry per CDR3 protein. The sample holds 200,000 to 250,000 distinct CDR3 sequences, roughly a third seen once. Study-level results: Disease-linked clones bore a CD8+ phenotype, appearing relatively rarely in peripheral blood.

Sequencing was carried out using blood, either unsorted or a sorted T cell fraction (not recorded which). This sequence was found in a male donor with ankylosing spondylitis or in good health (not recorded which).

The CDR3 loop reads CSVADFAPYEQYF. The DNA of the CDR3 is TGCAGCGTTGCGGACTTCGCACCCTACGAGCAGTACTTC. V is TRBV29-1 and J is TRBJ2-7, with D possibly TRBD2 on 5 matching bases. V lost 4 bases, J lost 2 bases, and 12 bases lay in between. CDR1 is SQVTM, CDR2 ANQGSEA, per germline. The length of the CDR3 is 13 residues.